This note documents a single T cell receptor (beta chain) sequence. The CDR3 loop spans 16 amino acids. Unmatched junction bases numbered 5, after V lost 4 bases and J lost 1 base. Germline CDR1 is MNHEY and CDR2 is SVGAGI. The data were obtained in a study of PD-L1 blockade in urothelial cancer. Time point described: peripheral blood 6 weeks after treatment start. Profiling relied on immunoSEQ multiplex PCR, and the TCRdb table lists in-frame clones only, not all of them. Among approximately 47,000 clones listed, roughly 80% were seen once. Here the sequenced sample was PBMCs, taken around atezolizumab (anti-PD-L1) treatment. The TCR comes from a man aged 65 to 79 with urothelial cancer. The chain carries TRBV6-5 and TRBJ2-5; 11 positions agree with TRBD2. For the CDR3, the DNA is TGTGCCAGCAGTTCCGGGACTAGCGGACTCCAAGAGACCCAGTACTTC. Translating gives CASSSGTSGLQETQYF.